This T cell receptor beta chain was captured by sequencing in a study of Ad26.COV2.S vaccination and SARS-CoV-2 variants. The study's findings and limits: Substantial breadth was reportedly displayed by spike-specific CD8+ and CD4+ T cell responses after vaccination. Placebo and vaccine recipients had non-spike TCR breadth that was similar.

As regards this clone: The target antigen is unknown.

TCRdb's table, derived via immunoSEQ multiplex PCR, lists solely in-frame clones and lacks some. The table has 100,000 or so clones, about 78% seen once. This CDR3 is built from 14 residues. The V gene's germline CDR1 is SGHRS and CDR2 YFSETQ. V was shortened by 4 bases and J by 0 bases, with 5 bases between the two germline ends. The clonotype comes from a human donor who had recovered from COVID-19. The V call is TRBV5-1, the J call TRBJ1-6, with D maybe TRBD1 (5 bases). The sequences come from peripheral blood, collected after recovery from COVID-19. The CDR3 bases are TGCGCCAGCAGCGACAGCTCCTATAATTCACCCCTCCACTTT. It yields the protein CASSDSSYNSPLHF.